The 18 T cell receptor beta chains presented below share a single source sample, sequenced in a study of T cell responses to AZD1222 COVID-19 vaccine. TCRdb keeps only in-frame clones here, not all; method: immunoSEQ multiplex PCR. The data hold 150,000 to 200,000 clones, with roughly nine tenths observed a single time. The input for sequencing was peripheral blood, taken on day 0 of AZD1222 vaccination. These receptor sequences come from an adult in good health.

The CDR3: CASSQVRDNTGYTF. The CDR3 region has the DNA TGTGCCAGCAGCCAAGTCCGGGACAACACTGGCTACACCTTC. V gene TRBV3-1 (or the pseudogene TRBV3-2) combines with J gene TRBJ1-2, with D possibly matching TRBD1 (6 bases). The CDR3 length is 14 residues. The germline V gene encodes CDR1 LGHDT and CDR2 YNNKEL (reference sequence). V was shortened by 1 base and J by 7 bases, with 13 bases between the two germline ends.

The CDR3 DNA reads as TGTGCCAGCAGCGTAGATCAGGGAAGCACAGATACGCAGTATTTT. Translation: CASSVDQGSTDTQYF. The V gene is TRBV9, the J gene TRBJ2-3; maybe TRBD1 (5 bases). CDR3 length: 15 residues. The V end was cut by 0 bases, the J end by 0 bases, with 8 bases between. Germline CDR1 and CDR2: SGDLS and YYNGEE.

This sequence joins TRBV11-2 and TRBJ2-1; 9 bases align to TRBD2. The junction had 3 bases not matched to a gene; V was cut back by 0 bases and J by 9 bases. This CDR3 is 14 amino acids long. Germline lookup yields CDR1 SGHAT and CDR2 FQNNGV. The CDR3 region is CASSLERGGPEQFF. The CDR3 DNA follows: TGTGCCAGCAGCTTAGAGCGGGGGGGTCCTGAGCAGTTCTTC.

This chain connects TRBV24-1 to TRBJ2-7; D perhaps matches TRBD1 (6 bases). V was pared by 5 bases and J by 7 bases, with 14 bases between. This CDR3 region has 13 residues. Germline CDR1 reads KGHDR; CDR2 reads SFDVKD. CDR3: CATSVGQTGEQYF. The DNA for the CDR3 is TGTGCCACCAGTGTCGGACAGACGGGTGAGCAGTACTTC.

The chain carries TRBV9 and TRBJ2-1; 10 bases fit TRBD1. CDR1 and CDR2 from the germline V gene are SGDLS and YYNGEE. After removal of 4 bases from V and 3 bases from J, the junction contained 10 bases not matched to a gene. This CDR3 is 17 amino acids long. As DNA, the CDR3 is TGTGCCAGCAGCCCTCAAAGGGGACAGGGGCACTACAATGAGCAGTTCTTC. Translation gives CASSPQRGQGHYNEQFF.

The gene calls are TRBV2 and TRBJ2-7; 7 bases match TRBD2. The CDR3 is 13 residues long. Germline V gene sequence: CDR1 SNHLY, CDR2 FYNNEI. V trimming: 10 bases; J trimming: 2 bases; junction bases outside the gene matches: 8. The CDR3 DNA is TGTGCCACCTCGTGGGGAGGGGCCTACGAGCAGTACTTC. It is translated as CATSWGGAYEQYF.

The V gene is TRBV30, the J gene TRBJ1-6; D is possibly TRBD1 (5 bases). Trimming cost V 2 bases and J 5 bases, with 13 bases left between them. The germline gives CDR1 GTSNPN, CDR2 SVGIG (reference sequence). This CDR3 is built from 15 residues. CDR3 DNA: TGTGCCTGGAGTCAATGGCGGGGGGATAATTCACCCCTCCACTTT. This gives the protein CAWSQWRGDNSPLHF. Filled out from reference TRBV30 and TRBJ1-6, the complete variable domain reads SQTIHQWPATLVQPVGSPLSLECTVEGTSNPNLYWYRQAAGRGLQLLFYSVGIGQISSEVPQNLSASRPQDRQFILSSKKLLLSDSGFYLCAWSQWRGDNSPLHFGNGTRLTVT.

V gene TRBV6-5 combines with J gene TRBJ2-3; TRBD1 matches 11 bases. The CDR3 consists of 14 residues. Germline assignment: CDR1 MNHEY and CDR2 SVGAGI. V lost 7 bases and J lost 3; bases outside the gene matches: 3. The CDR3 nucleotides are TGTGCCAGCATGGACAGGGGGCGTACAGATACGCAGTATTTT. Protein sequence: CASMDRGRTDTQYF.

This chain uses TRBV28 with TRBJ2-1; D uncertain. The V end was cut by 6 bases, the J end by 12 bases, with 27 bases between. Germline CDR1 reads MDHEN; CDR2 reads SYDVKM. The CDR3 length is 16 residues. The CDR3 reads CASSPPAISTPRLQFF. The CDR3 bases are TGTGCCAGCAGCCCCCCAGCTATCTCCACCCCACGGCTGCAGTTCTTC. Filled out from reference TRBV28 and TRBJ2-1, the complete variable domain reads DVKVTQSSRYLVKRTGEKVFLECVQDMDHENMFWYRQDPGLGLRLIYFSYDVKMKEKGDIPEGYSVSREKKERFSLILESASTNQTSMYLCASSPPAISTPRLQFFGPGTRLTVL.

V usage is TRBV28 and J usage is TRBJ2-7, with a tentative D call TRBD1 (6 bases). This CDR3 has 15 amino acids. Germline CDR1 is MDHEN and CDR2 is SYDVKM. Trimming stripped 8 bases from V and 2 bases from J, with 19 bases between. Here the CDR3 DNA reads TGTGCCAGCGCCATAGAACCGGGACATACCTACGAGCAGTACTTC. Translated: CASAIEPGHTYEQYF.

This rearrangement joins TRBV4-1 to TRBJ1-5; D not certain. Looked up from germline, CDR1 is MGHRA and CDR2 is YSYEKL. Between the trimmed V and J ends, which lost 0 bases and 4 bases, there was a span of 13 bases. CDR3 length: 16 amino acids. The CDR3 loop reads CASSQDTPNRNQPQHF. DNA for the CDR3: TGCGCCAGCAGCCAAGATACCCCCAACAGAAATCAGCCCCAGCATTTT.

The rearrangement uses TRBV4-2 and TRBJ2-7, with 8 bases matching TRBD1. The CDR3 sequence is 17 residues long. Per germline, CDR1 LGHNA and CDR2 YNFKEQ. Unmatched junction bases numbered 12, after V lost 2 bases and J lost 3 bases. Written as DNA, the CDR3 is TGTGCCAGCAGCCAAACGGGGCAACAGGGGGAGGACTACGAGCAGTACTTC. Protein sequence: CASSQTGQQGEDYEQYF.

As concerns this clone: The identical CDR3 is also encoded by other nucleotide sequences in the sample. This chain links TRBV28 with TRBJ1-2, with 7 positions matching TRBD1. V lost 3 bases, J lost 4 bases, and 2 bases stayed unmatched. The CDR3 covers 13 residues. Per germline, CDR1 MDHEN and CDR2 SYDVKM. CDR3 residues: CASSFRQGYGYTF. In DNA form, the CDR3 reads TGTGCCAGCAGTTTTCGACAGGGCTATGGCTACACCTTC.

The CDR3: CAISRETDSRGELFF. CDR3 nucleotides: TGTGCCATCAGTAGGGAGACCGACAGCCGCGGGGAGCTGTTTTTT. The rearrangement uses TRBV10-3 and TRBJ2-2; perhaps D is TRBD1 or TRBD2 (5 bases each). This CDR3 is built from 15 residues. The germline V gene has CDR1 ENHRY and CDR2 SYGVKD. Trimming left V 5 bases short and J 7 bases short, with 17 bases between.

The chain uses TRBV11-2 and TRBJ2-3; no definite D call. The germline V gene has CDR1 SGHAT and CDR2 FQNNGV. The CDR3 extends over 15 amino acids. With 1 base removed from V and 0 bases from J, the gap between germline ends came to 8 bases. This CDR3 reads CASSLVPTSTDTQYF. In DNA form, the CDR3 reads TGTGCCAGCAGCTTAGTACCGACTAGCACAGATACGCAGTATTTT.

This clone was detected a few times. The genes are TRBV5-1 and TRBJ1-3; D not certain. Germline CDR1 reads SGHRS; CDR2 reads YFSETQ. The CDR3 loop spans 17 amino acids. The ends were cut back, 3 bases at V and 0 bases at J, with 16 bases in the middle. The CDR3, as DNA: TGCGCCAGCAGCTCATCTCCGTGGGCCGGCTCTGGAAACACCATATATTTT. It codes for CASSSSPWAGSGNTIYF.

The chain has TRBV7-2 and TRBJ2-1, with D tentatively TRBD1 (5 bases). V shed 3 bases and J shed 0 bases, with 9 bases lying between them. This CDR3 contains 15 residues. Germline assignment: CDR1 SGHTA and CDR2 FQGNSA. The DNA of the CDR3 is TGTGCCAGCAGCTTCACAGGAGACTCCTACAATGAGCAGTTCTTC. It specifies CASSFTGDSYNEQFF. The full variable domain, rest sourced from reference TRBV7-2 and TRBJ2-1, is GAGVSQSPSNKVTEKGKDVELRCDPISGHTALYWYRQSLGQGLEFLIYFQGNSAPDKSGLPSDRFSAERTGGSVSTLTIQRTQQEDSAVYLCASSFTGDSYNEQFFGPGTRLTVL.

The rearrangement joins TRBV30 to TRBJ1-2; D perhaps matches TRBD1 (5 bases). V gave up 1 base and J gave up 3 bases, with 15 bases separating them. The germline CDR1 and CDR2 sequences are GTSNPN and SVGIG (reference sequence). CDR3 length: 15 amino acids. The CDR3 sequence is CAWSGGTALDYGYTF. DNA for the CDR3: TGTGCCTGGAGTGGGGGGACGGCGCTCGACTATGGCTACACCTTC.